One and the same sample provided the 12 T cell receptor beta chains below, sequenced in a study of blood T cell repertoires in COVID-19. Repertoires were generated with immunoSEQ multiplex PCR, while TCRdb's copy carries only in-frame clones and drops some. Seen here are around 80,000 clones, 85% to 90% observed once, and the top ten hold about 0.5%. What was sequenced was peripheral blood. The receptors originated from a man aged 55-75 years with acute or convalescent COVID-19.

This clone showed up just once. DNA of the CDR3: TGCGCCAGCAGCTTGATGGGGGGGAGTCACAATGAGCAGTTCTTC. Protein: CASSLMGGSHNEQFF. The chain uses TRBV5-1 and TRBJ2-1; 7 bases are a match to TRBD2. Germline-derived CDR1 and CDR2 are SGHRS and YFSETQ. The CDR3 has 15 amino acids. V was pared by 1 base and J by 5 bases, with 6 bases of the junction left unmatched.

V gene TRBV29-1 combines with J gene TRBJ2-5; 10 bases fit TRBD1. The length of the CDR3 is 12 residues. J lost 3 bases, V lost 7 bases, and 2 bases had no gene match. Germline lookup yields CDR1 SQVTM and CDR2 ANQGSEA. Written as DNA, the CDR3 is TGCAGCGCGACAGGGGGCGAAGAGACCCAGTACTTC. As protein: CSATGGEETQYF.

The V and J genes are TRBV29-1 and TRBJ2-1, with TRBD2 identical over 9 bases. The CDR3 sequence is 12 residues long. Germline V lookup: CDR1 SQVTM, CDR2 ANQGSEA. The junction had 7 bases not matched to a gene; V was cut back by 7 bases and J by 9 bases. DNA of the CDR3: TGCAGCGGAGAGGGACTAGCTGGTGAGCAGTTCTTC. As protein: CSGEGLAGEQFF.

This clone was found once. The CDR3 nucleotides read TGTGCCAGCAGCGCGCGCACAGATACGCAGTATTTT. Translated, it gives CASSARTDTQYF. The chain has TRBV7-6 and TRBJ2-3, with unresolved D. CDR1 and CDR2 from the germline V gene are SGHVS and FNYEAQ. The CDR3 is made up of 12 amino acids. V lost 5 bases and J 1 base, leaving 4 bases between the germline ends.

This clone was seen only once. The V call is TRBV11-3, the J call TRBJ2-7, with 11 bases identical to TRBD1. Germline CDR1 and CDR2: SGHNT and YENEEA. CDR3 length: 16 residues. Losses at the gene ends were 1 base for V and 6 bases for J; bases not matched to a gene: 8. For the CDR3, the DNA is TGTGCCAGCAGCTTAGTGTGGGACAGGGGGTTGGTCGAGCAGTACTTC. Its protein is CASSLVWDRGLVEQYF. The variable domain in full, with the rest retrieved from reference TRBV11-3 and TRBJ2-7, is EAGVVQSPRYKIIEKKQPVAFWCNPISGHNTLYWYLQNLGQGPELLIRYENEEAVDDSQLPKDRFSAERLKGVDSTLKIQPAELGDSAVYLCASSLVWDRGLVEQYFGPGTRLTVT.

The CDR3 DNA follows: TGCGCCAGCAGCAGAGAGGACAGATCCGAGCAGTACTTC. It codes for CASSREDRSEQYF. This sequence joins TRBV5-1 and TRBJ2-7, with D perhaps TRBD1 (6 bases). This CDR3 has 13 residues. The ends were cut back, 4 bases at V and 6 bases at J, with 14 bases in the middle. Germline CDR1 reads SGHRS; CDR2 reads YFSETQ.

This rearrangement joins TRBV19 to TRBJ1-5; TRBD1 matches at 7 bases. The J segment lost 0 bases and the V segment lost 3 bases, leaving 11 bases of the junction unmatched. This CDR3 is built from 18 residues. The germline V gene has CDR1 LNHDA and CDR2 SQIVND (reference sequence). Written as DNA, the CDR3 is TGTGCCAGTAGTATTAGACGGACAGGCAGGGTTAGCAATCAGCCCCAGCATTTT. This sequence encodes CASSIRRTGRVSNQPQHF. Filled out from reference TRBV19 and TRBJ1-5, the complete variable domain reads DGGITQSPKYLFRKEGQNVTLSCEQNLNHDAMYWYRQDPGQGLRLIYYSQIVNDFQKGDIAEGYSVSREKKESFPLTVTSAQKNPTAFYLCASSIRRTGRVSNQPQHFGDGTRLSIL.

The count of this clone is one. This chain links TRBV5-1 with TRBJ2-1, with a possible D match to TRBD2 (7 bases). The CDR3 contains 16 residues. Germline V gives CDR1 SGHRS, CDR2 YFSETQ. V was trimmed by 7 bases and J by 2 bases, leaving 19 bases between them. The CDR3 DNA reads as TGCGCCAGCCAACAGGGAGCCGGGACTACCTACAATGAGCAGTTCTTC. Translating gives CASQQGAGTTYNEQFF.

J is TRBJ1-1 and V is TRBV6-4, with D unresolved. The germline V gene encodes CDR1 MRHNA and CDR2 SNTAGT. The CDR3 spans 13 residues. Trimming shortened V by 0 bases and J by 5 bases, and 7 bases separated the two germline ends. CDR3 amino acids: CASSDSEGTEAFF. The CDR3 DNA is TGTGCCAGCAGTGACTCTGAGGGAACTGAAGCTTTCTTT.

This chain joins TRBV4-2 and TRBJ2-5; 11 positions match TRBD2. The CDR3 is 17 amino acids. CDR1 is LGHNA, CDR2 YNFKEQ, per germline. The trim removed 0 bases at V and 5 bases at J, leaving 8 bases unmatched. CDR3: CASSQDPLAGGWETQYF. DNA for the CDR3: TGTGCCAGCAGCCAAGACCCTCTAGCGGGGGGATGGGAGACCCAGTACTTC.

The chain joins TRBV27 to TRBJ1-2; D is perhaps TRBD1 (6 bases). The CDR3 is 14 amino acids. Per the germline V gene, CDR1 is MNHEY and CDR2 is SMNVEV (reference sequence). Trimming stripped 5 bases from V and 8 bases from J, with 18 bases between. In nucleotides, the CDR3 is TGTGCCAGCAGTCTTGGACAGTCCTCAAGGGGCTACACCTTC. It yields the protein CASSLGQSSRGYTF.

This sequence joins TRBV6-5 and TRBJ2-4, with TRBD2 identical over 8 bases. This CDR3 contains 14 residues. The germline gives CDR1 MNHEY, CDR2 SVGAGI. Trimming cost V 6 bases and J 3 bases; bases outside gene matches: 4. The CDR3 nucleotides read TGTGCCAGCAGATCGGGAGGGGGCAAAAACATTCAGTACTTC. Translation gives CASRSGGGKNIQYF.